The 17 T cell receptor beta chains in this list originate from one sample, sequenced in a study of blood T cell repertoires in COVID-19. The protocol was immunoSEQ multiplex PCR, while the TCRdb copy is restricted to in-frame clones and leaves out a portion. The sample has approximately 220,000 clones, roughly four fifths seen once. Sample: PBMCs or T cells enriched from blood (not recorded which). The receptors were sampled from a woman in her fifties or sixties who had been exposed to COVID-19.

The chain is built from TRBV6-5 and TRBJ1-6, with D possibly matching TRBD1 (5 bases). This CDR3 has 15 amino acids. V gave up 6 bases and J gave up 10 bases, with 19 bases separating them. The germline CDR1 and CDR2 sequences are MNHEY and SVGAGI. The CDR3 region has the DNA TGTGCCAGCAGGTCCCCGGGGGGAACAACCTCACCCCTCCACTTT. It codes for CASRSPGGTTSPLHF.

V and J are TRBV5-1 and TRBJ1-5, with a weak D call TRBD1 (5 bases). Germline V lookup: CDR1 SGHRS, CDR2 YFSETQ. CDR3 size: 13 residues. Trimming pared 4 bases from V and 5 bases from J, leaving 10 bases between. The CDR3: CASSPEGYQPQHF. CDR3 bases: TGCGCCAGCAGCCCGGAGGGGTATCAGCCCCAGCATTTT.

This clone occurred once. V usage is TRBV19 and J usage is TRBJ1-1; no firm D call. The CDR3 sequence is 17 residues long. Trimming removed 2 bases at V and 0 bases at J, with 16 bases between. The germline V gene encodes CDR1 LNHDA and CDR2 SQIVND (reference sequence). The CDR3 loop is CASSISGQAIMNTEAFF. The CDR3 bases are TGTGCCAGTAGTATATCAGGCCAGGCAATTATGAACACTGAAGCTTTCTTT.

CDR3 sequence: CAWSPQGTGELFF. As DNA, the CDR3 is TGTGCCTGGAGTCCACAGGGCACCGGGGAGCTGTTTTTT. The rearrangement joins TRBV30 to TRBJ2-2; TRBD1 is a possible D gene (6 bases). The CDR3 runs 13 residues. Germline-derived CDR1 and CDR2 are GTSNPN and SVGIG (reference sequence). The ends were cut back, 2 bases at V and 4 bases at J, with 8 bases in the middle.

The chain employs TRBV18 and TRBJ2-5; 7 positions match TRBD2. Germline V gene sequence: CDR1 KGHSH, CDR2 LQKENI. The V gene end was trimmed by 3 bases and the J gene end by 7 bases; junction bases not matched to a gene: 11. The length of the CDR3 is 15 residues. The CDR3 is CASSPAQRGRGTQYF. CDR3 nucleotides: TGTGCCAGCTCACCCGCGCAGCGGGGACGAGGGACCCAGTACTTC.

The CDR3 region is CASGLVRSGGTDTQYF. In DNA form, the CDR3 reads TGTGCTAGTGGTTTGGTACGGAGCGGGGGGACAGATACGCAGTATTTT. V usage is TRBV12-5 and J usage is TRBJ2-3; TRBD2 matches at 9 bases. Germline CDR1 reads LGHNT; CDR2 reads FRNRAP. With V trimmed by 0 bases and J by 3 bases, 4 bases remained unmatched. This CDR3 has 16 amino acids.

The chain links TRBV14 to TRBJ2-7; perhaps TRBD1 as D (5 bases). V lost 3 bases, J lost 6 bases, and 12 bases lay in between. The CDR3 length is 13 residues. CDR1 and CDR2 (germline): SGHDN, FVKESK. CDR3 protein: CASSQGQGVEQYF. In DNA, the CDR3 is TGTGCCAGCAGCCAGGGTCAGGGCGTCGAGCAGTACTTC.

This clone turned up a few times. This chain uses TRBV18 with TRBJ1-4; TRBD1 agrees at 9 bases. Germline values: CDR1 KGHSH, CDR2 LQKENI. CDR3 size: 13 residues. J was trimmed by 8 bases and V by 8 bases; bases with no gene match: 6. The CDR3 sequence is CASQQGAREKLFF. The CDR3 DNA follows: TGTGCCAGCCAACAGGGGGCTCGAGAAAAACTGTTTTTT. Combining the CDR3 with reference TRBV18 and TRBJ1-4 gives the whole variable domain NAGVMQNPRHLVRRRGQEARLRCSPMKGHSHVYWYRQLPEEGLKFMVYLQKENIIDESGMPKERFSAEFPKEGPSILRIQQVVRGDSAAYFCASQQGAREKLFFGSGTQLSVL.

The rearrangement links TRBV11-2 to TRBJ2-7; 7 nucleotides agree with TRBD1. The CDR3 is 15 residues long. V dropped 1 base and J dropped 3; count of bases not matched to a gene: 6. Germline V gives CDR1 SGHAT, CDR2 FQNNGV. The CDR3 is CASSLGDSYLYEQYF. The CDR3 DNA sequence: TGTGCCAGCAGCTTAGGGGACAGTTATCTCTACGAGCAGTACTTC.

J is TRBJ1-2 and V is TRBV6-5, with 11 bases fitting TRBD1. V lost 6 bases and J lost 4; bases outside the gene matches: 7. The germline V gene encodes CDR1 MNHEY and CDR2 SVGAGI. The CDR3 runs to 15 residues. CDR3 residues: CASRSGQGVSYGYTF. The CDR3 DNA sequence: TGTGCCAGCAGGTCGGGACAGGGGGTCTCCTATGGCTACACCTTC.

The V call is TRBV3-1 (or the pseudogene TRBV3-2), the J call TRBJ1-2; TRBD1 might be the D (5 bases). CDR1 and CDR2 from the germline V gene are LGHDT and YNNKEL (reference sequence). V was clipped by 1 base and J by 3 bases, with 12 bases between them. This CDR3 is 15 amino acids long. CDR3 in DNA: TGTGCCAGCAGCCAAGGGGGCAGGCCCTACTATGGCTACACCTTC. This codes for CASSQGGRPYYGYTF.

The chain links TRBV24-1 to TRBJ2-1; the match to TRBD1 covers 8 bases. Trimming cost V 2 bases and J 7 bases; bases outside gene matches: 9. CDR1 is KGHDR, CDR2 SFDVKD, per germline. The CDR3 is 16 amino acids. CDR3 region: CATSDWAGGAKNEQFF. As DNA, the CDR3 is TGTGCCACCAGTGATTGGGCAGGGGGCGCGAAGAATGAGCAGTTCTTC.

The DNA for the CDR3 is TGTGCCAGCAGATCAGGGACAGTGGCTGGCTACACCTTC. Its translation: CASRSGTVAGYTF. The V gene is TRBV28, the J gene TRBJ1-2; TRBD1 agrees at 7 bases. CDR1 is MDHEN, CDR2 SYDVKM, per germline. The CDR3 is 13 amino acids. V lost 6 bases, J lost 7 bases, and 8 bases stayed unmatched.

The V and J genes are TRBV6-5 and TRBJ2-5; 8 positions agree with TRBD1. With V trimmed by 6 bases and J by 5 bases, 5 bases remained unmatched. The CDR3 totals 13 residues. Germline values: CDR1 MNHEY, CDR2 SVGAGI. CDR3 sequence: CASRGRGLETQYF. Written as DNA, the CDR3 is TGTGCCAGCAGAGGCAGGGGGCTTGAGACCCAGTACTTC.

The chain employs TRBV5-1 and TRBJ1-1, with 7 nucleotides matching TRBD1. The V gene end was trimmed by 0 bases and the J gene end by 4 bases; junction bases not matched to a gene: 6. Germline loops: CDR1 SGHRS, CDR2 YFSETQ. The CDR3 is 15 amino acids. CDR3 bases: TGCGCCAGCAGCTTGGAGGCAGGGGGAGGCACTGAAGCTTTCTTT. Protein product: CASSLEAGGGTEAFF.

The chain links TRBV5-6 to TRBJ2-7; D unresolved. The CDR3 has 13 amino acids. CDR1 SGHDT and CDR2 YYEEEE come from the germline V gene. Trimming took 0 bases from V and 0 from J, leaving 4 bases between them. CDR3 protein: CASSLGASYEQYF. As DNA, the CDR3 is TGTGCCAGCAGCTTGGGGGCCTCCTACGAGCAGTACTTC.

This rearrangement joins TRBV7-8 to TRBJ1-2; 7 bases agree with TRBD1. Germline V gene data show CDR1 as SGHVS and CDR2 as FQNEAQ. Trimming cost V 5 bases and J 0 bases; bases outside gene matches: 3. The CDR3 is 14 residues long. CDR3 DNA: TGTGCCAGCAGCCGCGGGACAGCTAACTATGGCTACACCTTC. Translated, it gives CASSRGTANYGYTF.